The next 13 T cell receptor beta chains were all read from a single sample in a study of blood T cell repertoires in COVID-19. Profiling relied on immunoSEQ multiplex PCR, and the TCRdb table lists in-frame clones only, not all of them. The table has 70,000 to 95,000 clones, roughly 90% seen once. The specimen was peripheral blood. Receptors were obtained from a man aged 50 to 59 with acute or convalescent COVID-19.

The chain links TRBV7-2 to TRBJ1-3; D is unclear. The CDR3 loop spans 14 amino acids. V was clipped by 6 bases and J by 3 bases, with 12 bases between them. From germline, CDR1 is SGHTA and CDR2 FQGNSA. The CDR3 region is CASRLEAVGNTIYF. The CDR3, as DNA: TGTGCCAGCAGACTCGAGGCAGTTGGAAACACCATATATTTT.

The chain employs TRBV5-1 and TRBJ2-5; D not resolved. Trimming cost V 0 bases and J 5 bases, with 8 bases left between them. Germline-derived CDR1 and CDR2 are SGHRS and YFSETQ. The CDR3 runs to 13 residues. In DNA form, the CDR3 reads TGCGCCAGCAGCTTGGCCCCTCCGGAGACCCAGTACTTC. Translating it yields CASSLAPPETQYF.

The V and J genes are TRBV21-1 and TRBJ2-7; the table's D call, TRBD1, has no DNA check behind it. TRBV21-1 is tagged as a pseudogene. The CDR3 is 16 amino acids. The CDR3 nucleotides read TGTGCCAGCAGCTTCTACCGCAGGACAGGGGACTACGAGCAGTACTTC. It encodes CASSFYRRTGDYEQYF.

The V call is TRBV6-5, the J call TRBJ1-3; 8 nucleotides agree with TRBD1. This CDR3 has 15 residues. Unmatched junction bases numbered 4, after V lost 4 bases and J lost 2 bases. Per germline, CDR1 MNHEY and CDR2 SVGAGI. For the CDR3, the DNA is TGTGCCAGCAGTTTCTCGACAGGGGCTGGAAACACCATATATTTT. Protein product: CASSFSTGAGNTIYF.

The chain combines TRBV9 with TRBJ2-2; no reliable D call. The germline gives CDR1 SGDLS, CDR2 YYNGEE. V was trimmed by 0 bases and J by 0 bases, leaving 9 bases between them. This CDR3 has 16 amino acids. The DNA for the CDR3 is TGTGCCAGCAGCGTAGACACCGCCGCGAACACCGGGGAGCTGTTTTTT. This encodes CASSVDTAANTGELFF.

This rearrangement joins TRBV11-3 to TRBJ2-3; 10 bases match TRBD2. CDR3 size: 15 residues. Trimming cost V 5 bases and J 5 bases; bases outside gene matches: 7. The germline gives CDR1 SGHNT, CDR2 YENEEA. CDR3 nucleotide sequence: TGTGCCAGCAGCCGGAGCGGGGGGGCCATAGATACGCAGTATTTT. This translates into CASSRSGGAIDTQYF. Full variable domain (outside the CDR3, taken from reference TRBV11-3 and TRBJ2-3): EAGVVQSPRYKIIEKKQPVAFWCNPISGHNTLYWYLQNLGQGPELLIRYENEEAVDDSQLPKDRFSAERLKGVDSTLKIQPAELGDSAVYLCASSRSGGAIDTQYFGPGTRLTVL.

The chain is built from TRBV19 and TRBJ1-4; D is ambiguous. This CDR3 region has 15 residues. The germline V and J ends were trimmed by 3 bases and 1 base, with 9 bases remaining between them. Looked up from germline, CDR1 is LNHDA and CDR2 is SQIVND (reference sequence). The CDR3 protein is CASSIPGGTNEKLFF. Written as DNA, the CDR3 is TGTGCCAGTAGTATCCCGGGAGGAACTAATGAAAAACTGTTTTTT.

In this sample, this clone turned up once. The chain recombines TRBV18 with TRBJ1-1; D remains ambiguous. Germline-derived CDR1 and CDR2 are KGHSH and LQKENI. Trimming pared 2 bases from V and 2 bases from J, leaving 15 bases between. The CDR3 spans 16 residues. For the CDR3, the DNA is TGTGCCAGCTCACCAGAAATGGCGGGCCTAAACACTGAAGCTTTCTTT. This sequence encodes CASSPEMAGLNTEAFF.

The genes are TRBV9 and TRBJ1-2, with D maybe TRBD1 (6 bases). The V end was cut by 4 bases, the J end by 6 bases, with 19 bases between. Germline V gene sequence: CDR1 SGDLS, CDR2 YYNGEE. The CDR3 spans 15 residues. CDR3 coding DNA: TGTGCCAGCAGCATCCGGGACAACCCTACGCATGGCTACACCTTC. Protein: CASSIRDNPTHGYTF.

The gene calls are TRBV6-2 or TRBV6-3 and TRBJ1-5; 8 bases fit TRBD1. Looked up from germline, CDR1 is MNHEY and CDR2 is SVGEGT. Germline trimming cut 4 bases from V and 5 bases from J; bases unmatched to any gene: 7. This CDR3 has 15 residues. The CDR3 reads CASSFYTGGDQPQHF. CDR3 DNA: TGTGCCAGCAGTTTTTATACAGGGGGGGATCAGCCCCAGCATTTT.

This clone was detected once. The CDR3 region has the DNA TGTGCCAGTAGGCGGGACAGGACGAACACTGAAGCTTTCTTT. Protein: CASRRDRTNTEAFF. The chain has TRBV19 and TRBJ1-1; 8 bases line up with TRBD1. CDR3 size: 14 residues. The V segment lost 6 bases and the J segment 1 base; nucleotides outside the gene matches: 4. The germline V gene has CDR1 LNHDA and CDR2 SQIVND (reference sequence).

The chain combines TRBV5-5 with TRBJ2-1; the D is unclear. Germline CDR1 and CDR2: SGHKS and YYEKEE (reference sequence). Trimming stripped 2 bases from V and 5 bases from J, with 11 bases between. The CDR3 consists of 14 residues. The CDR3 protein is CASSLPGLDNEQFF. CDR3 DNA sequence: TGTGCCAGCAGCTTACCCGGTTTAGACAATGAGCAGTTCTTC.

The chain couples TRBV7-6 to TRBJ1-1; D perhaps matches TRBD1 (6 bases). The CDR3 has 16 residues. V lost 1 base and J lost 1, with 13 bases in between. Germline V gene lookup returns CDR1 SGHVS and CDR2 FNYEAQ. CDR3 protein: CASSLGGEGGNTEAFF. The CDR3 nucleotides are TGTGCCAGCAGCTTAGGAGGGGAAGGGGGGAACACTGAAGCTTTCTTT.